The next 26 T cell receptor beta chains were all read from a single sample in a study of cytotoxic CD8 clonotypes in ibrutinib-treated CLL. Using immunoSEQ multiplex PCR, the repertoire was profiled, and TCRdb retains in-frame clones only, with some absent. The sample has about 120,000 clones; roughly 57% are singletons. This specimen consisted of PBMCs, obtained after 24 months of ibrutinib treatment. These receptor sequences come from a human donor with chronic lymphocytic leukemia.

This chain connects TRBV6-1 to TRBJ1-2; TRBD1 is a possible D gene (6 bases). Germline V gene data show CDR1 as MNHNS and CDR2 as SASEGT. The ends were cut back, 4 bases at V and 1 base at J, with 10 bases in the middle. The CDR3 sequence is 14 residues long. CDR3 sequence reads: CASSVGGHNYGYTF. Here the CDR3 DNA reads TGTGCCAGCAGTGTAGGGGGACATAACTATGGCTACACCTTC.

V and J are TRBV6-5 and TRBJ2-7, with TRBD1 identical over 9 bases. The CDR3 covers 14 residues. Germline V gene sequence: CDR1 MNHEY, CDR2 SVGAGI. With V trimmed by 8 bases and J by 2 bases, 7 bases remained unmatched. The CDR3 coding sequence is TGTGCCAGCCGTGTGGGACAGGGTACCTACGAGCAGTACTTC. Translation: CASRVGQGTYEQYF.

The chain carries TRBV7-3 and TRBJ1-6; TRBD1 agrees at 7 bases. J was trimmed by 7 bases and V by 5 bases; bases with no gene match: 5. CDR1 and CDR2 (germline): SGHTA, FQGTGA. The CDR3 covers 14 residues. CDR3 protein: CASSPGTENSPLHF. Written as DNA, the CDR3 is TGTGCCAGCAGCCCCGGGACAGAGAATTCACCCCTCCACTTT.

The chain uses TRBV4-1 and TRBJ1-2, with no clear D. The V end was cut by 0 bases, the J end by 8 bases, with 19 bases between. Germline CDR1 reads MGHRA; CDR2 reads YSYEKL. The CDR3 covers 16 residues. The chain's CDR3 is CASSQDPGATNWGYTF. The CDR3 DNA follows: TGCGCCAGCAGCCAAGACCCTGGAGCCACAAACTGGGGCTACACCTTC.

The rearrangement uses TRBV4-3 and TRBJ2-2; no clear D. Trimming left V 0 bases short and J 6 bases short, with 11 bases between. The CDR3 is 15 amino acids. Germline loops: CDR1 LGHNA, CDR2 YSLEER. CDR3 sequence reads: CASSQDFALPGELFF. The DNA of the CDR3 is TGCGCCAGCAGCCAAGATTTTGCGCTCCCCGGGGAGCTGTTTTTT.

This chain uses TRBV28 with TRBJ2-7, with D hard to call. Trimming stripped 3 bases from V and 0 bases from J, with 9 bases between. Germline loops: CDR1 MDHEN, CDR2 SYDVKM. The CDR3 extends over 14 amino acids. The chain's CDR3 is CASSFRTISYEQYF. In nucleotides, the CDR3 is TGTGCCAGCAGTTTCAGGACGATCTCCTACGAGCAGTACTTC.

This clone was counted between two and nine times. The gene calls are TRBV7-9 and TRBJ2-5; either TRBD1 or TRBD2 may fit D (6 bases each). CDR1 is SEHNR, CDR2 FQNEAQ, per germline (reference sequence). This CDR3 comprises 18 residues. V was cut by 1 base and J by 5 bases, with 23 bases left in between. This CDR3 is CASSLGRGTGIRLETQYF. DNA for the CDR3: TGTGCCAGCAGCTTAGGGCGGGGAACAGGGATTCGGTTGGAGACCCAGTACTTC.

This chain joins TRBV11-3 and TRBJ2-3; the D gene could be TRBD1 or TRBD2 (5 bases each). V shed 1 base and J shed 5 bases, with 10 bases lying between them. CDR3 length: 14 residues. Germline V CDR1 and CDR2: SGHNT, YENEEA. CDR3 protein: CASSLAGAKDTQYF. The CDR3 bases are TGTGCCAGCAGCTTAGCCGGGGCGAAAGATACGCAGTATTTT.

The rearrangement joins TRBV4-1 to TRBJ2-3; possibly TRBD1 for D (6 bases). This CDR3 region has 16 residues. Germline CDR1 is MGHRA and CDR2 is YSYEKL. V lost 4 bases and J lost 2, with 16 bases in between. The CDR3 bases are TGCGCCAGCAGCCCGACCTCAGGGGTCCCCACAGATACGCAGTATTTT. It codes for CASSPTSGVPTDTQYF.

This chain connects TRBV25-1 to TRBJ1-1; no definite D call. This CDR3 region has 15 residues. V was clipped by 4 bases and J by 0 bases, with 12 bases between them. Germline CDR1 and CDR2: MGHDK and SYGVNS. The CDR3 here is CASSAGSQLNTEAFF. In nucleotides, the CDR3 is TGTGCCAGCAGTGCGGGGTCTCAATTGAACACTGAAGCTTTCTTT.

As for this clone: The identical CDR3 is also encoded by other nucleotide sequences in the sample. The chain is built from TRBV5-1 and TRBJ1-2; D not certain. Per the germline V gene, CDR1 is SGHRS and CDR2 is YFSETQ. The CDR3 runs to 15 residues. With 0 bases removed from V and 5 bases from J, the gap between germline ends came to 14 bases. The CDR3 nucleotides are TGCGCCAGCAGCTTGGAGGGCGAACAGTTATATGGCTACACCTTC. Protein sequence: CASSLEGEQLYGYTF.

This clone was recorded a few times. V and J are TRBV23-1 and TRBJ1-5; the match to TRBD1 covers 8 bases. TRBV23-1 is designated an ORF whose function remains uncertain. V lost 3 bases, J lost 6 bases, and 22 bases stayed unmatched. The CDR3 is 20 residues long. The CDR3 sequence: CASSQYVRGQGRYVGQPQHF. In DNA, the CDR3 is TGCGCCAGCAGTCAGTACGTTAGAGGACAGGGTCGGTACGTGGGTCAGCCCCAGCATTTT.

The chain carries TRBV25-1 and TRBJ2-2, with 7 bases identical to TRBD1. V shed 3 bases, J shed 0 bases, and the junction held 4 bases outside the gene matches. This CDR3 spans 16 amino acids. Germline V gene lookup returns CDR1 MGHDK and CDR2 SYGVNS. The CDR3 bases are TGTGCCAGCAGTGATCTAGGACAGGCGAACACCGGGGAGCTGTTTTTT. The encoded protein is CASSDLGQANTGELFF. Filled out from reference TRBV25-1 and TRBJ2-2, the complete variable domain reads EADIYQTPRYLVIGTGKKITLECSQTMGHDKMYWYQQDPGMELHLIHYSYGVNSTEKGDLSSESTVSRIRTEHFPLTLESARPSHTSQYLCASSDLGQANTGELFFGEGSRLTVL.

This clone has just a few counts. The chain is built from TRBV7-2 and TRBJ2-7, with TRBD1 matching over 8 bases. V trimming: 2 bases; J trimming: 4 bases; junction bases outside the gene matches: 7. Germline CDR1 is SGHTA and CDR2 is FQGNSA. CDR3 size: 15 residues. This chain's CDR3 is CASSLNPGGYYEQYF. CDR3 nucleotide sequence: TGTGCCAGCAGCTTAAATCCAGGGGGCTATTACGAGCAGTACTTC.

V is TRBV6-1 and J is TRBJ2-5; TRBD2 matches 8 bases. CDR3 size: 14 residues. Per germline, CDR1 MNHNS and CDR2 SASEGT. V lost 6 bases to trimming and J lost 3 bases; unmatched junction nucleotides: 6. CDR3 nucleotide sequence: TGTGCCAGCAGCCCAGGGACTAGTAAAGAGACCCAGTACTTC. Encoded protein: CASSPGTSKETQYF.

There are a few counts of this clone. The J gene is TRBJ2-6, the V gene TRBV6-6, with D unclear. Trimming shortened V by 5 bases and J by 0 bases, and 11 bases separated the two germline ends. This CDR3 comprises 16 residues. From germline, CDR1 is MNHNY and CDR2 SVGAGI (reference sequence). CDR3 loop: CASSPTLGSGANVLTF. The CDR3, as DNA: TGTGCCAGCAGTCCAACTTTGGGCTCTGGGGCCAACGTCCTGACTTTC.

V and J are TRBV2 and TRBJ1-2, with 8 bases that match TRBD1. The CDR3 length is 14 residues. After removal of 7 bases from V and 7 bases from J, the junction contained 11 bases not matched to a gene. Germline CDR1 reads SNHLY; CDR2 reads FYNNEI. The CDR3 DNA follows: TGTGCCAGCACCGGGACAGGACCCTTTTCTGGCTACACCTTC. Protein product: CASTGTGPFSGYTF.

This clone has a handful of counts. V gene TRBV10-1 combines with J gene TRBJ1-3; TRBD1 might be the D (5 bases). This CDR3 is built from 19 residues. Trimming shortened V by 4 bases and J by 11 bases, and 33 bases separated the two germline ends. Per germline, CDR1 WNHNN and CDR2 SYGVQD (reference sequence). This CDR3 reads CASSGSSGAERRPRLAIYF. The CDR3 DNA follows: TGCGCCAGCAGTGGGTCTAGCGGGGCGGAAAGGCGACCACGTCTGGCCATATATTTT.

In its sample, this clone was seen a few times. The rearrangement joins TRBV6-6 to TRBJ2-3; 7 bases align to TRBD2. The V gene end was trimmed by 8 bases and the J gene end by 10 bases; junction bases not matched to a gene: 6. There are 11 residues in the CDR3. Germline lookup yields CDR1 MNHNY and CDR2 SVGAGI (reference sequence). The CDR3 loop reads CASGGDYSQYF. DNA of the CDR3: TGTGCCAGCGGCGGGGACTACTCGCAGTATTTT.

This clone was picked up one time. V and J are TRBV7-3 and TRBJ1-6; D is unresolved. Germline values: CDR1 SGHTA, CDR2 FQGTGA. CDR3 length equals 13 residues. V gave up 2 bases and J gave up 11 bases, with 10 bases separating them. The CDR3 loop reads CASSLEIGAPLHF. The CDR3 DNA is TGTGCCAGCAGCTTAGAGATCGGAGCACCCCTCCACTTT. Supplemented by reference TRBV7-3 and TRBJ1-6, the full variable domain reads GAGVSQTPSNKVTEKGKYVELRCDPISGHTALYWYRQSLGQGPEFLIYFQGTGAADDSGLPNDRFFAVRPEGSVSTLKIQRTERGDSAVYLCASSLEIGAPLHFGNGTRLTVT.

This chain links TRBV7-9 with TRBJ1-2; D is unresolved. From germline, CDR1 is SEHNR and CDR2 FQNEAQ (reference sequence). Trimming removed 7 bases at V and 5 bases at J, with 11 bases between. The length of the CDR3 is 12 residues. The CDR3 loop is CASTTETYGYTF. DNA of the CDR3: TGTGCCAGCACTACAGAAACATATGGCTACACCTTC.

The chain's CDR3 is CASSDRQGSGGELFF. The CDR3, as DNA: TGTGCCAGCAGCGATCGACAGGGTTCTGGCGGGGAGCTGTTTTTT. The chain has TRBV9 and TRBJ2-2, with 7 bases matching TRBD1. The junction had 9 bases not matched to a gene; V was cut back by 3 bases and J by 7 bases. CDR1 is SGDLS, CDR2 YYNGEE, per germline. This CDR3 is 15 amino acids long.

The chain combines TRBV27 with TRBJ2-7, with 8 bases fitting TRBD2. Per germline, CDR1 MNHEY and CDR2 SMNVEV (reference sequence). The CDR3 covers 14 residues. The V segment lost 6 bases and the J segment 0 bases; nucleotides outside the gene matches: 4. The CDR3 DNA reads TGTGCCAGCAGCCTTAGCGGGGACTCCTACGAGCAGTACTTC. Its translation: CASSLSGDSYEQYF.

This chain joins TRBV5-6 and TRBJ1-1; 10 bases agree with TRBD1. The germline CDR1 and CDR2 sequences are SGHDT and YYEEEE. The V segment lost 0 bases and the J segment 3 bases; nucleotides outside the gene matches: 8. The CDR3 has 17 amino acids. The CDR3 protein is CASSLVAGQGVYTEAFF. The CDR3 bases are TGTGCCAGCAGCTTGGTAGCTGGACAGGGGGTTTACACTGAAGCTTTCTTT.

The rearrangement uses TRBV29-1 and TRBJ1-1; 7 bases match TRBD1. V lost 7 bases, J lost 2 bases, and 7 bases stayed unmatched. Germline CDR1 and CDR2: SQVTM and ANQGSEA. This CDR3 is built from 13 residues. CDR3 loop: CSDRTGLNTEAFF. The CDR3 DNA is TGCAGCGATAGGACAGGACTTAACACTGAAGCTTTCTTT.

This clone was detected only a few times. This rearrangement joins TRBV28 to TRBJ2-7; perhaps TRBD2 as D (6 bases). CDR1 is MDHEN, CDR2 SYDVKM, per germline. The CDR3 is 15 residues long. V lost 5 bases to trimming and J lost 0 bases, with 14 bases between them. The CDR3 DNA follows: TGTGCCAGCAGTACAAGTCCGGGAGTCTCCTACGAGCAGTACTTC. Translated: CASSTSPGVSYEQYF.